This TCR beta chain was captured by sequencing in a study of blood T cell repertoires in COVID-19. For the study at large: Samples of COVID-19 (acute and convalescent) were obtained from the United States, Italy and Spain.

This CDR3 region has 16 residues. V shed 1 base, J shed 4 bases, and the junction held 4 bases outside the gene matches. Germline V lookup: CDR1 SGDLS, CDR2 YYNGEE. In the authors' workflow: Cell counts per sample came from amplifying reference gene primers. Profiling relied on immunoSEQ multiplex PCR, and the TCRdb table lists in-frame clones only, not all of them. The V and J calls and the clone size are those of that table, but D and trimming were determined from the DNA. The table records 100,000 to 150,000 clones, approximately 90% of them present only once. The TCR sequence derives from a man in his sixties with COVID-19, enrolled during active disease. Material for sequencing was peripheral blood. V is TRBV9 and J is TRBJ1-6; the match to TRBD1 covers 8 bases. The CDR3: CASSVSRDRYNSPLHF. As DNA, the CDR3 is TGTGCCAGCAGCGTATCTCGGGACAGGTATAATTCACCCCTCCACTTT.